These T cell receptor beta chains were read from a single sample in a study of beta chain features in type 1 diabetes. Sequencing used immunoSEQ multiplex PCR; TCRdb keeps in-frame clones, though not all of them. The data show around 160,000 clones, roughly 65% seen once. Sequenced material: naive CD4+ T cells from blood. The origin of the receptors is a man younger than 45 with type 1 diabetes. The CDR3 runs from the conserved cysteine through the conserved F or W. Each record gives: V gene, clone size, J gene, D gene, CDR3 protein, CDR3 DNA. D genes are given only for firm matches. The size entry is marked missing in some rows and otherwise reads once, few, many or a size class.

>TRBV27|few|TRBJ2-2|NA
CASSNGQWVNTGELFF
TGTGCCAGCAGTAACGGACAGTGGGTGAACACCGGGGAGCTGTTTTTT
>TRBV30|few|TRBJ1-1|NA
CAWSRDLLGGEAFF
TGTGCCTGGAGCCGGGACCTCCTTGGTGGTGAAGCTTTCTTT
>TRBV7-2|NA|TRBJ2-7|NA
CASSLGTSSYEQYF
TGTGCCAGCAGCTTGGGGACTTCCTCCTACGAGCAGTACTTC
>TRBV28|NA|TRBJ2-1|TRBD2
CASSSRLARDEQFF
TGTGCCAGCAGTTCAAGACTAGCGCGGGATGAGCAGTTCTTC
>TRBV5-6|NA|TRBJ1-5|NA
CASSLAAEYSNQPQHF
TGTGCCAGCAGCTTGGCGGCGGAGTATAGCAATCAGCCCCAGCATTTT
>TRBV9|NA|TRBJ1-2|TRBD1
CASSVERDRGLGYTF
TGTGCCAGCAGCGTAGAGAGGGACAGGGGGCTTGGCTACACCTTC
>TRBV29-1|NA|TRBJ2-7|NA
CSVSRGAREQYF
TGCAGCGTTTCTCGGGGGGCGCGTGAGCAGTACTTC
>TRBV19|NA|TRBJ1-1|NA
CASTDTGSYTEAFF
TGTGCCAGTACCGATACGGGCAGCTACACTGAAGCTTTCTTT
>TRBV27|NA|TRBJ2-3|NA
CASSLELHTDTQYF
TGTGCCAGCAGTTTGGAACTTCACACAGATACGCAGTATTTT
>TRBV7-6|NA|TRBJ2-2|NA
CASSLGSGNTGELFF
TGTGCCAGCAGCCTGGGATCCGGGAACACCGGGGAGCTGTTTTTT
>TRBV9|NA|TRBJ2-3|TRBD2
CASSVGSSGGTDTQYF
TGTGCCAGCAGCGTAGGGTCGAGCGGGGGCACAGATACGCAGTATTTT
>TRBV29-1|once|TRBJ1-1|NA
CSVVKGIGDTEAFF
TGCAGCGTCGTAAAGGGGATCGGGGACACTGAAGCTTTCTTT
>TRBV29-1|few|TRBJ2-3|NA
CSVEGLRGDTQYF
TGCAGCGTTGAGGGACTCAGAGGGGATACGCAGTATTTT
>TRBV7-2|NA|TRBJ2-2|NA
CASSLDRSGVAGELFF
TGTGCCAGCAGCCTAGACCGATCCGGGGTTGCCGGGGAGCTGTTTTTT
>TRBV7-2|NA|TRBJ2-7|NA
CASSFPALDYEQYF
TGTGCCAGCAGCTTCCCAGCCCTCGATTACGAGCAGTACTTC
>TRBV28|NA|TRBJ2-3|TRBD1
CASSLGQGAADTQYF
TGTGCCAGCAGTTTAGGGCAGGGGGCGGCAGATACGCAGTATTTT
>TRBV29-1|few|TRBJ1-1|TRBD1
CSVQRTGGPEAFF
TGCAGCGTTCAAAGGACAGGGGGCCCTGAAGCTTTCTTT
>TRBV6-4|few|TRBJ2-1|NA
CASSDSGRDNEQFF
TGTGCCAGCAGTGACTCGGGCAGAGACAATGAGCAGTTCTTC
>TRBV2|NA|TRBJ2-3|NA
CASRKSPPTDTQYF
TGTGCCAGCAGAAAGTCCCCTCCCACAGATACGCAGTATTTT
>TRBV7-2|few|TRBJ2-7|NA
CASSIPGSYEQYF
TGTGCCAGCAGCATCCCTGGCTCCTACGAGCAGTACTTC
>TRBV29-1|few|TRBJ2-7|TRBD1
CSAWTGNYEQYF
TGCAGCGCCTGGACAGGAAACTACGAGCAGTACTTC
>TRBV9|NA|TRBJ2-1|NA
CASSVAGPGSYNEQFF
TGTGCCAGCAGCGTAGCAGGGCCCGGCTCCTACAATGAGCAGTTCTTC
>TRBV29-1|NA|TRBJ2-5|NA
CSVGLVQETQYF
TGCAGCGTTGGTTTAGTCCAAGAGACCCAGTACTTC
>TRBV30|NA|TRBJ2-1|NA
CAWSDDRFNEQFF
TGTGCCTGGAGCGATGACAGGTTCAATGAGCAGTTCTTC